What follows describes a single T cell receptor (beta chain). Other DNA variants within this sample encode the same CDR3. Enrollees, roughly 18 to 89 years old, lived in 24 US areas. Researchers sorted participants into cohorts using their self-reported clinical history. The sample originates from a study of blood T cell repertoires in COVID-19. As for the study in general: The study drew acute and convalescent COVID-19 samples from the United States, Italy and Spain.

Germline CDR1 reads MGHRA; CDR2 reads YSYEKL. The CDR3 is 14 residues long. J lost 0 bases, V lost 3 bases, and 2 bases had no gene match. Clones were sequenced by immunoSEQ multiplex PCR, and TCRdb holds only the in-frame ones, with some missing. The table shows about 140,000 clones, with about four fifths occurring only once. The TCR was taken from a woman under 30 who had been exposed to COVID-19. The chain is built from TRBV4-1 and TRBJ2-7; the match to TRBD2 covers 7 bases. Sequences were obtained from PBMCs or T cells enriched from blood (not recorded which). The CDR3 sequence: CASSHTSDSYEQYF. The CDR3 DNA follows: TGCGCCAGCAGCCACACTAGCGACTCCTACGAGCAGTACTTC.